These 32 T cell receptor beta chains were sequenced from one sample in a study of CD8+ T cells in alopecia areata. Investigators isolated RNA and reverse transcribed it into cDNA to act as the sequencing template. Data came from immunoSEQ multiplex PCR; TCRdb stores just in-frame clones and leaves some out. The table has roughly 250,000 clones, about two thirds seen once. The specimen comprised CD4+ T cells sorted from blood, sampled at week 0. These TCRs come from a human donor with alopecia areata.

The J gene is TRBJ2-5, the V gene TRBV30, with unresolved D. The CDR3 contains 12 residues. Trimming left V 3 bases short and J 5 bases short, with 10 bases between. Per the germline V gene, CDR1 is GTSNPN and CDR2 is SVGIG (reference sequence). In DNA form, the CDR3 reads TGTGCCTGGAGCGGCCGAGCGGAGACCCAGTACTTC. It translates to CAWSGRAETQYF.

The CDR3 is CASSKPSRRNTEAFF. CDR3 DNA: TGTGCCAGTAGTAAGCCCTCTCGGAGGAACACTGAAGCTTTCTTT. This rearrangement joins TRBV19 to TRBJ1-1; D uncertain. V was shortened by 4 bases and J by 1 base, with 13 bases between the two germline ends. The germline V gene has CDR1 LNHDA and CDR2 SQIVND (reference sequence). The CDR3 loop spans 15 amino acids.

The rearrangement uses TRBV2 and TRBJ2-3; 7 bases map to TRBD1. CDR1 and CDR2 from the germline V gene are SNHLY and FYNNEI. There are 16 residues in the CDR3. V lost 3 bases and J lost 2; bases outside the gene matches: 8. This CDR3 reads CASSEPGQQYTDTQYF. As DNA, the CDR3 is TGTGCCAGCAGTGAGCCGGGACAGCAATACACAGATACGCAGTATTTT.

A note on this clone: The junction shows a germline mismatch at one end, possibly a read error. The rearrangement links TRBV30 to TRBJ1-1; TRBD1 matches at 7 bases. CDR1 and CDR2 from the germline V gene are GTSNPN and SVGIG (reference sequence). The CDR3 sequence is 13 residues long. The CDR3 DNA reads TGTGCCTGGAGGGAACAGGGGAACCCTGAAGCTTTCTTT. Its translation: CAWREQGNPEAFF.

The sample holds a few counts of this clone. The J gene is TRBJ2-1, the V gene TRBV11-2; no firm D call. The CDR3 is 17 amino acids. Trimming removed 0 bases at V and 3 bases at J, with 15 bases between. Germline V CDR1 and CDR2: SGHAT, FQNNGV. The CDR3 region has the DNA TGTGCCAGCAGCTTAGATCGGCGGATCCCCTACTACAATGAGCAGTTCTTC. It translates to CASSLDRRIPYYNEQFF.

The V and J genes are TRBV25-1 and TRBJ1-6; 7 positions match TRBD1. The CDR3 is 16 residues long. The V gene's germline CDR1 is MGHDK and CDR2 SYGVNS. V shed 7 bases and J 8 bases; nucleotides not matched to a gene: 14. The CDR3 spells CASTFSTGQSDSPLHF. In DNA, the CDR3 is TGTGCCAGCACCTTTAGCACGGGACAGTCTGATTCACCCCTCCACTTT.

V gene TRBV7-2 combines with J gene TRBJ2-5; D not certain. Per germline, CDR1 SGHTA and CDR2 FQGNSA. CDR3 length equals 13 residues. V gave up 5 bases and J gave up 1 base, with 8 bases separating them. As DNA, the CDR3 is TGTGCCAGCAGCCGGCCAGCCCAAGAGACCCAGTACTTC. It yields the protein CASSRPAQETQYF.

Points on this clone: This sample includes further DNA sequences coding for the same CDR3. The chain joins TRBV29-1 to TRBJ1-1; D call uncertain. This CDR3 contains 10 residues. Germline CDR1 is SQVTM and CDR2 is ANQGSEA. Trimming pared 7 bases from V and 1 base from J, leaving 4 bases between. The CDR3 nucleotides read TGCAGCGCACAGAACACTGAAGCTTTCTTT. This codes for CSAQNTEAFF.

V usage is TRBV29-1 and J usage is TRBJ2-5; a weak D match, TRBD2 (6 bases). This CDR3 spans 12 amino acids. Germline CDR1 SQVTM, CDR2 ANQGSEA. Trimming shortened V by 4 bases and J by 5 bases, and 11 bases separated the two germline ends. The CDR3 loop is CSVAGVQETQYF. In DNA, the CDR3 is TGCAGCGTTGCGGGGGTCCAGGAGACCCAGTACTTC. Drawing the rest from reference TRBV29-1 and TRBJ2-5, the complete variable domain is SAVISQKPSRDICQRGTSLTIQCQVDSQVTMMFWYRQQPGQSLTLIATANQGSEATYESGFVIDKFPISRPNLTFSTLTVSNMSPEDSSIYLCSVAGVQETQYFGPGTRLLVL.

The chain is built from TRBV9 and TRBJ1-6; D gene ambiguous. Germline loops: CDR1 SGDLS, CDR2 YYNGEE. V was trimmed by 3 bases and J by 6 bases, leaving 10 bases between them. This CDR3 is built from 14 residues. CDR3 DNA: TGTGCCAGCAGCGCCGGTATGAGTAATTCACCCCTCCACTTT. Its protein is CASSAGMSNSPLHF.

This clone was picked up a small number of times. The chain links TRBV19 to TRBJ1-6; 8 nucleotides match TRBD1. The CDR3 has 15 residues. J was trimmed by 7 bases and V by 9 bases; bases with no gene match: 11. The V gene's germline CDR1 is LNHDA and CDR2 SQIVND (reference sequence). CDR3 region: CASGRTGNSNSPLHF. CDR3 DNA: TGTGCCAGCGGGAGGACAGGGAATTCAAATTCACCCCTCCACTTT. Complete variable domain (other parts from reference TRBV19 and TRBJ1-6): DGGITQSPKYLFRKEGQNVTLSCEQNLNHDAMYWYRQDPGQGLRLIYYSQIVNDFQKGDIAEGYSVSREKKESFPLTVTSAQKNPTAFYLCASGRTGNSNSPLHFGNGTRLTVT.

This chain connects TRBV30 to TRBJ2-7; unclear D gene. Germline V CDR1 and CDR2: GTSNPN, SVGIG (reference sequence). The CDR3 loop spans 13 amino acids. V lost 5 bases, J lost 4 bases, and 15 bases lay in between. The DNA for the CDR3 is TGTGCCTGGCGCGAACTGGCTACTTACGAGCAGTACTTC. Residues: CAWRELATYEQYF.

Turning to this clone: This CDR3 fails to terminate in the conserved phenylalanine or tryptophan, so it likely reflects a read error. The chain has TRBV29-1 and TRBJ2-7; 7 nucleotides align to TRBD1. V gave up 6 bases and J gave up 0 bases; unmatched junction bases: 11. The CDR3 loop spans 15 amino acids. CDR1 and CDR2 (germline): SQVTM, ANQGSEA. The CDR3 protein is CSVAQGQPSSYEQYS. Here the CDR3 DNA reads TGCAGCGTAGCTCAGGGACAGCCAAGCTCCTACGAGCAGTACTCC.

The V gene is TRBV7-2, the J gene TRBJ2-1, with 8 bases fitting TRBD2. The CDR3 is 16 amino acids. V trimming: 1 base; J trimming: 2 bases; junction bases outside the gene matches: 4. CDR1 is SGHTA, CDR2 FQGNSA, per germline. This CDR3 is CASSLGGSGTYNEQFF. The CDR3 DNA sequence: TGTGCCAGCAGCTTAGGAGGTAGCGGGACCTACAATGAGCAGTTCTTC. Full variable domain (rest looked up from reference TRBV7-2 and TRBJ2-1): GAGVSQSPSNKVTEKGKDVELRCDPISGHTALYWYRQSLGQGLEFLIYFQGNSAPDKSGLPSDRFSAERTGGSVSTLTIQRTQQEDSAVYLCASSLGGSGTYNEQFFGPGTRLTVL.

This clone was detected a few times. This chain connects TRBV29-1 to TRBJ2-7; no definite D call. There are 13 residues in the CDR3. The germline V gene encodes CDR1 SQVTM and CDR2 ANQGSEA. The V end lost 3 bases, the J end lost 0 bases, and 9 bases lay between the germline ends. The CDR3 sequence is CSVELSNSYEQYF. The CDR3, as DNA: TGCAGCGTTGAGCTCAGTAACTCCTACGAGCAGTACTTC.

V usage is TRBV30 and J usage is TRBJ1-1, with D hard to call. CDR3 size: 13 residues. In germline, CDR1 is GTSNPN, CDR2 SVGIG (reference sequence). The V and J ends lost 0 bases and 1 base respectively, with 6 bases between them. In DNA form, the CDR3 reads TGTGCCTGGAGTGTAAATCAGAACACTGAAGCTTTCTTT. This translates into CAWSVNQNTEAFF.

This chain connects TRBV4-3 to TRBJ2-1; tentatively, D is TRBD2 (5 bases). The CDR3 consists of 17 residues. Germline CDR1 LGHNA, CDR2 YSLEER. V shed 0 bases and J shed 3 bases, with 15 bases lying between them. CDR3 protein: CASSQEWRARLYNEQFF. The CDR3 bases are TGCGCCAGCAGCCAAGAATGGCGGGCCCGACTCTACAATGAGCAGTTCTTC.

This rearrangement joins TRBV29-1 to TRBJ1-2; possible D gene TRBD1, 5 bases. There are 11 residues in the CDR3. Trimming pared 6 bases from V and 6 bases from J, leaving 11 bases between. Germline V gene lookup returns CDR1 SQVTM and CDR2 ANQGSEA. The CDR3 DNA reads as TGCAGCGTCGCAATGGGGGATGGCTACACCTTC. The encoded protein is CSVAMGDGYTF.

V and J are TRBV5-1 and TRBJ2-7; D unresolved. The ends were cut back, 7 bases at V and 4 bases at J, with 12 bases in the middle. Germline V gene data show CDR1 as SGHRS and CDR2 as YFSETQ. The CDR3 is made up of 12 amino acids. CDR3 sequence (DNA): TGCGCCAGCCCTGGTGGCCTATACGAGCAGTACTTC. Residues: CASPGGLYEQYF.

The chain links TRBV7-2 to TRBJ2-3, with 10 bases aligning to TRBD2. Germline V gives CDR1 SGHTA, CDR2 FQGNSA. CDR3 length: 15 amino acids. The J segment lost 4 bases and the V segment lost 3 bases, leaving 4 bases of the junction unmatched. The CDR3 spells CASSFWTSGPDTQYF. The CDR3 nucleotides read TGTGCCAGCAGCTTTTGGACTAGCGGCCCAGATACGCAGTATTTT.

About this clone itself: This specimen includes other DNA sequences encoding the same CDR3. In nucleotides, the CDR3 is TGCGCCAGCTCCGAACGGGAGACCCAGTACTTC. Protein: CASSERETQYF. This chain uses TRBV5-1 with TRBJ2-5; D unclear. The length of the CDR3 is 11 residues. Trimming took 7 bases from V and 5 from J, leaving 9 bases between them. Germline CDR1 reads SGHRS; CDR2 reads YFSETQ.

DNA for the CDR3: TGCGCCAGCAGCTTGGTGCCCTCGACTCAAACCGAGCAGTACTTC. It codes for CASSLVPSTQTEQYF. The rearrangement uses TRBV5-1 and TRBJ2-7; D is ambiguous. CDR1 SGHRS and CDR2 YFSETQ come from the germline V gene. The V and J ends lost 0 bases and 6 bases respectively, with 16 bases between them. The CDR3 length is 15 residues.

The CDR3 loop reads CAISESGVGNQPQHF. CDR3 DNA sequence: TGTGCCATCAGTGAGTCAGGGGTTGGCAATCAGCCCCAGCATTTT. This chain connects TRBV10-3 to TRBJ1-5, with D perhaps TRBD1 (5 bases). Germline V gene data show CDR1 as ENHRY and CDR2 as SYGVKD. The CDR3 runs to 15 residues. V was cut by 0 bases and J by 2 bases, with 8 bases left in between.

The count of this clone is one. The chain joins TRBV5-1 to TRBJ2-6, with D maybe TRBD1 (5 bases). The CDR3 is made up of 20 amino acids. Germline V gene data show CDR1 as SGHRS and CDR2 as YFSETQ. Trimming stripped 1 base from V and 0 bases from J, with 20 bases between. CDR3 region: CASSLNLLTGPRSGANVLTF. CDR3 sequence (DNA): TGCGCCAGCAGCTTGAATTTATTAACAGGACCCCGCTCTGGGGCCAACGTCCTGACTTTC. Using reference TRBV5-1 and TRBJ2-6 for the parts outside the CDR3, the full variable domain is KAGVTQTPRYLIKTRGQQVTLSCSPISGHRSVSWYQQTPGQGLQFLFEYFSETQRNKGNFPGRFSGRQFSNSRSEMNVSTLELGDSALYLCASSLNLLTGPRSGANVLTFGAGSRLTVL.

The V gene is TRBV10-3, the J gene TRBJ1-1, with a possible D match to TRBD1 (5 bases). CDR1 and CDR2 from the germline V gene are ENHRY and SYGVKD. The CDR3 spans 15 residues. V lost 5 bases and J 0 bases, leaving 13 bases between the germline ends. The CDR3: CAISTQGPLNTEAFF. The CDR3 bases are TGTGCCATCAGTACTCAGGGTCCGCTGAACACTGAAGCTTTCTTT.

The chain couples TRBV13 to TRBJ2-1; 9 bases are shared with TRBD2. CDR1 PRHDT and CDR2 FYEKMQ come from the germline V gene (reference sequence). V shed 4 bases, J shed 5 bases, and the junction held 6 bases outside the gene matches. This CDR3 has 15 amino acids. CDR3 amino acids: CASSSLSGGNNEQFF. In DNA, the CDR3 is TGTGCCAGCAGCTCCCTCAGCGGGGGGAACAATGAGCAGTTCTTC.

CDR3 nucleotides: TGTGCCAGCAGCCCCTCGGAGACCCAGTACTTC. Its protein product is CASSPSETQYF. The chain uses TRBV11-1 and TRBJ2-5; D unclear. V lost 5 bases and J 5 bases, leaving 6 bases between the germline ends. CDR1 and CDR2 from the germline V gene are SGHAT and FQDESV (reference sequence). The CDR3 runs 11 residues.

The table lists this clone with a count of one. Other DNA sequences in this sample translate to the same CDR3. The chain combines TRBV29-1 with TRBJ2-3, with a tentative D call TRBD2 (7 bases). The V gene's germline CDR1 is SQVTM and CDR2 ANQGSEA. The CDR3 sequence is 14 residues long. V was trimmed by 3 bases and J by 1 base, leaving 11 bases between them. CDR3 amino acids: CSVEGGRGTDTQYF. CDR3 DNA sequence: TGCAGCGTTGAGGGGGGGCGGGGCACAGATACGCAGTATTTT.

The chain uses TRBV5-6 and TRBJ2-7, with D possibly being TRBD2 (6 bases). The germline V gene has CDR1 SGHDT and CDR2 YYEEEE. The CDR3 loop spans 15 amino acids. Trimming removed 0 bases at V and 9 bases at J, with 19 bases between. CDR3 amino acids: CASSLGDGFGRPQYF. CDR3 in DNA: TGTGCCAGCAGCTTGGGGGACGGCTTTGGGAGGCCGCAGTACTTC. Full variable domain (missing parts from reference TRBV5-6 and TRBJ2-7): DAGVTQSPTHLIKTRGQQVTLRCSPKSGHDTVSWYQQALGQGPQFIFQYYEEEERQRGNFPDRFSGHQFPNYSSELNVNALLLGDSALYLCASSLGDGFGRPQYFGPGTRLTVT.

The chain couples TRBV2 to TRBJ2-3; D gene ambiguous. With 6 bases removed from V and 2 bases from J, the gap between germline ends came to 9 bases. CDR1 is SNHLY and CDR2 is FYNNEI in the germline V gene. The CDR3 covers 13 residues. CDR3 region: CASRVHNTDTQYF. CDR3 DNA sequence: TGTGCCAGCAGGGTACACAACACAGATACGCAGTATTTT.

Only a few counts were recorded for this clone. The chain combines TRBV29-1 with TRBJ2-5; 8 nucleotides align to TRBD2. The trim removed 7 bases at V and 6 bases at J, leaving 7 bases unmatched. Germline loops: CDR1 SQVTM, CDR2 ANQGSEA. The CDR3 has 12 residues. CDR3 in amino acids: CSASGGGKTQYF. The DNA for the CDR3 is TGCAGCGCTTCGGGCGGGGGGAAGACCCAGTACTTC.

This clone was counted only a few times. The chain employs TRBV9 and TRBJ1-2; D is uncertain. CDR3 length: 14 amino acids. Trimming left V 4 bases short and J 4 bases short, with 14 bases between. CDR1 is SGDLS, CDR2 YYNGEE, per germline. CDR3 loop: CASSLEPNSYGYTF. CDR3 nucleotides: TGTGCCAGCAGCTTGGAACCTAACTCCTATGGCTACACCTTC.